Shown below are 7 T cell receptor beta chains from a single sample sequenced in a study of graft-versus-host responses after intestinal transplantation. Sequenced by immunoSEQ multiplex PCR; TCRdb stores in-frame clones only, minus some. The sample includes about 39,000 clones, 89% of them seen just once. The starting material was PBMCs, obtained 260 to 270 days after transplant. These receptors came from a human patient who received an intestinal transplant, so some T cells may come from the graft donor.

The chain recombines TRBV19 with TRBJ1-6; unclear D gene. V was shortened by 6 bases and J by 3 bases, with 9 bases between the two germline ends. Germline values: CDR1 LNHDA, CDR2 SQIVND (reference sequence). The CDR3 runs 14 residues. The DNA of the CDR3 is TGTGCCAGTAGACAGAGAGACTATAATTCACCCCTCCACTTT. Protein product: CASRQRDYNSPLHF.

The chain has TRBV7-7 and TRBJ2-7; D is ambiguous. The CDR3 runs 13 residues. CDR1 and CDR2 (germline): SSHAT, FNYEAQ (reference sequence). Trimming removed 0 bases from V and 7 bases from J, with 10 bases in between. Here the CDR3 DNA reads TGTGCCAGCAGCTTAGCTGAATACATGGAGCAGTACTTC. Translating it yields CASSLAEYMEQYF.

The rearrangement uses TRBV27 and TRBJ1-1; D call uncertain. The germline V gene encodes CDR1 MNHEY and CDR2 SMNVEV (reference sequence). The CDR3 has 13 residues. V was clipped by 6 bases and J by 3 bases, with 11 bases between them. CDR3 protein: CASSGVLDTEAFF. The CDR3 DNA reads TGTGCCAGCAGCGGTGTGTTAGACACTGAAGCTTTCTTT.

The chain couples TRBV9 to TRBJ2-1; D ambiguous. Germline V CDR1 and CDR2: SGDLS, YYNGEE. The CDR3 covers 16 residues. The V end was cut by 4 bases, the J end by 4 bases, with 18 bases between. The CDR3 loop reads CASSSRGSILYNEQFF. In nucleotides, the CDR3 is TGTGCCAGCAGCTCCCGCGGCAGTATACTATACAATGAGCAGTTCTTC.

This chain joins TRBV25-1 and TRBJ2-3, with 11 bases lining up with TRBD1. This CDR3 is built from 15 residues. Germline CDR1 MGHDK, CDR2 SYGVNS. V trimming: 4 bases; J trimming: 5 bases; junction bases outside the gene matches: 5. CDR3 sequence: CASSVGGQGGDTQYF. The CDR3 nucleotides read TGTGCCAGCAGTGTAGGGGGACAGGGGGGAGATACGCAGTATTTT.

In the case of this clone: This CDR3 is also generated by other DNA sequences in the sample. The rearrangement joins TRBV19 to TRBJ1-1, with D uncertain. The V gene lost 1 base and the J gene lost 1 base, with 4 bases spanning the gap. CDR3 length equals 13 residues. Per the germline V gene, CDR1 is LNHDA and CDR2 is SQIVND (reference sequence). CDR3 protein: CASSIGGNTEAFF. As DNA, the CDR3 is TGTGCCAGTAGTATAGGCGGGAACACTGAAGCTTTCTTT.

This clone has just a few counts. The chain joins TRBV7-3 to TRBJ2-3, with TRBD2 identical over 9 bases. V was pared by 2 bases and J by 6 bases, with 9 bases of the junction left unmatched. Germline V gene data show CDR1 as SGHTA and CDR2 as FQGTGA. CDR3 length: 16 residues. CDR3 in DNA: TGTGCCAGCAGCTTATTGGCGGGGGGGCCGGAGGATACGCAGTATTTT. The encoded protein is CASSLLAGGPEDTQYF.